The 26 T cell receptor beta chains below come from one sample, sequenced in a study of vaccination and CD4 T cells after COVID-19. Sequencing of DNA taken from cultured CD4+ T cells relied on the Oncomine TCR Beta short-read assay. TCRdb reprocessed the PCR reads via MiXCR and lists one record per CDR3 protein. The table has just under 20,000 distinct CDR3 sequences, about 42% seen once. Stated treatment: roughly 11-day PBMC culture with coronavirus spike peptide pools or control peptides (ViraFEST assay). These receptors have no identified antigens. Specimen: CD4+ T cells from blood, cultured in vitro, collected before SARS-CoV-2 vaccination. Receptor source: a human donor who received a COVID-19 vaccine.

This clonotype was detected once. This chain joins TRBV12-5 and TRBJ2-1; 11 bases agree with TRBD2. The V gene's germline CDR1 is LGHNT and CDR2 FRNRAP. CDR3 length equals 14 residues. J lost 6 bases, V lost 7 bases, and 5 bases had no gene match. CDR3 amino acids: CASVDSGGANEQFF. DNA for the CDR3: TGTGCTAGTGTCGATAGCGGGGGGGCCAATGAGCAGTTCTTC.

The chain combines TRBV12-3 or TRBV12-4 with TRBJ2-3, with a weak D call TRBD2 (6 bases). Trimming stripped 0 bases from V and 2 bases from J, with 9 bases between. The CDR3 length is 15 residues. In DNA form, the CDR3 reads TGTGCCAGCAGTTTAGCGGGGGGACTCACAGATACGCAGTATTTT. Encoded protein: CASSLAGGLTDTQYF.

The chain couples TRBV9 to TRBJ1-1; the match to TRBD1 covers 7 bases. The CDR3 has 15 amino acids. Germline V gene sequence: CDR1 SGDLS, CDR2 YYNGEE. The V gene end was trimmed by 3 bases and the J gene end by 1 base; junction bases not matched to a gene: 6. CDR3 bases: TGTGCCAGCAGCGCGAGCAGGGGGGAGAACACTGAAGCTTTCTTT. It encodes CASSASRGENTEAFF. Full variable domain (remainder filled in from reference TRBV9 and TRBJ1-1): DSGVTQTPKHLITATGQRVTLRCSPRSGDLSVYWYQQSLDQGLQFLIQYYNGEERAKGNILERFSAQQFPDLHSELNLSSLELGDSALYFCASSASRGENTEAFFGQGTRLTVV.

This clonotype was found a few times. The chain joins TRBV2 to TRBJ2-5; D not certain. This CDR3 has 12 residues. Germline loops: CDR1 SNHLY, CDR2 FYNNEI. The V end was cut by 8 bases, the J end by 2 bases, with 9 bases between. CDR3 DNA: TGTGCCAGCGGCACGTGGCAAGAGACCCAGTACTTC. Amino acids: CASGTWQETQYF.

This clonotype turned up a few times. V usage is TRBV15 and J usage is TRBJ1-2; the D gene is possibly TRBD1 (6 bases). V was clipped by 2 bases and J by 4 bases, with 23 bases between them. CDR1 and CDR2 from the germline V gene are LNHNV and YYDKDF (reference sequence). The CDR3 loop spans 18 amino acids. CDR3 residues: CATSRPTSEQGVGYGYTF. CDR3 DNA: TGTGCCACCAGCAGACCCACGAGCGAACAGGGTGTCGGCTATGGCTACACCTTC.

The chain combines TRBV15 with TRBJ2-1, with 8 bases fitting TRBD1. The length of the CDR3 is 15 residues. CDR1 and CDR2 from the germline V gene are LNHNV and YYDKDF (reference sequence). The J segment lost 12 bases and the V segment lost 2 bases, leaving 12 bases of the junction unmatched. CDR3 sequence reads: CATSRPLSRGHWQFF. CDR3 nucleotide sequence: TGTGCCACCAGCAGACCTCTATCCAGGGGGCATTGGCAGTTCTTC.

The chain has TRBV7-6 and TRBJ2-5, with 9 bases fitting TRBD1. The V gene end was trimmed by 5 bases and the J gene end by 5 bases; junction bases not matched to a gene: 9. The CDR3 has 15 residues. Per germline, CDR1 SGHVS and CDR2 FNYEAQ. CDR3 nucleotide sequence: TGTGCCAGCAGCCTAGGACAGGGGAGAGGGGAGACCCAGTACTTC. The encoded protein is CASSLGQGRGETQYF. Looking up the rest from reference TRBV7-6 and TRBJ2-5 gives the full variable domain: GAGVSQSPRYKVTKRGQDVALRCDPISGHVSLYWYRQALGQGPEFLTYFNYEAQQDKSGLPNDRFSAERPEGSISTLTIQRTEQRDSAMYRCASSLGQGRGETQYFGPGTRLLVL.

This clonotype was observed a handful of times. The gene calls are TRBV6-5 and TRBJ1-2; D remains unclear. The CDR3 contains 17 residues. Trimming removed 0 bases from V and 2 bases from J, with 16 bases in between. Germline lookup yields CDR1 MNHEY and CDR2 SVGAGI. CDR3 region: CASSYSPVSTANYGYTF. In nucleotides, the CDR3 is TGTGCCAGCAGTTACTCCCCCGTATCAACAGCGAACTATGGCTACACCTTC.

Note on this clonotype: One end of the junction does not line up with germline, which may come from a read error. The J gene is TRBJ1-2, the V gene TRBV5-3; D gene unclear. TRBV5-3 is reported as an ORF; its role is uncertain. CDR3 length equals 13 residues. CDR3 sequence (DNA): TGTGCCAGCAGCTTGGCAGTGGTGGGCGGCTACACCTTC. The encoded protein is CASSLAVVGGYTF.

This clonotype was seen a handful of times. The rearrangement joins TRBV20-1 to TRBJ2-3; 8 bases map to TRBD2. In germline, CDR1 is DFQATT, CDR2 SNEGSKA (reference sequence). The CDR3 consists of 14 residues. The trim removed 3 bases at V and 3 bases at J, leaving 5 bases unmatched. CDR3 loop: CSARGSSGTDTQYF. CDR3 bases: TGCAGTGCTAGGGGATCTAGCGGGACAGATACGCAGTATTTT.

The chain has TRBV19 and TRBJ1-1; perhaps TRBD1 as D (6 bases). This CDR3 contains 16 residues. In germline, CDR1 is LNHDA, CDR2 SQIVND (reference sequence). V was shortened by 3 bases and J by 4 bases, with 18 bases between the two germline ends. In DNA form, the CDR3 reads TGTGCCAGTAGTATGGGGGCAACCACGTGGGGCACTGAAGCTTTCTTT. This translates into CASSMGATTWGTEAFF.

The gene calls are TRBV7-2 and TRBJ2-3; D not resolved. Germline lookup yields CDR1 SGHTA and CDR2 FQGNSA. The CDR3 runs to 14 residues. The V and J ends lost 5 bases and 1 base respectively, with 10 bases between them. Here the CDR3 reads CASSLRPRTDTQYF. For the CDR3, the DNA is TGTGCCAGCAGCCTACGACCTCGCACAGATACGCAGTATTTT. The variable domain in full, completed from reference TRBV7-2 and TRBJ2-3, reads GAGVSQSPSNKVTEKGKDVELRCDPISGHTALYWYRQSLGQGLEFLIYFQGNSAPDKSGLPSDRFSAERTGGSVSTLTIQRTQQEDSAVYLCASSLRPRTDTQYFGPGTRLTVL.

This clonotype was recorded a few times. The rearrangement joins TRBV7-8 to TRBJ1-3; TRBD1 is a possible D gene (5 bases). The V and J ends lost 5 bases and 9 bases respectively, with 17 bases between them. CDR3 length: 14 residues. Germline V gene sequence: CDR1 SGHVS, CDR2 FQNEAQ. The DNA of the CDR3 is TGTGCCAGCAGCCCACCGGGGGGGGGAGTCACCATATATTTT. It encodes CASSPPGGGVTIYF.

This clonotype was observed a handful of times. The CDR3 spells CSARKDRGLPSLTSSNTGELFF. CDR3 in DNA: TGCAGTGCTAGAAAGGACAGGGGGCTTCCCTCCCTAACCTCCTCGAACACCGGGGAGCTGTTTTTT. The V and J genes are TRBV20-1 and TRBJ2-2, with TRBD1 matching over 11 bases. The V and J ends lost 2 bases and 0 bases, in that order; junction bases with no gene match: 20. Per the germline V gene, CDR1 is DFQATT and CDR2 is SNEGSKA (reference sequence). The CDR3 is 22 amino acids.

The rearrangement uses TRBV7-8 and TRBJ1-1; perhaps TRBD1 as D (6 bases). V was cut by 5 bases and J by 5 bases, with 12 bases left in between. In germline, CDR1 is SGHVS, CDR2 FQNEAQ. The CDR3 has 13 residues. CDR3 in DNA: TGTGCCAGCAGCACCGACCAGGGGACTGAAGCTTTCTTT. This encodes CASSTDQGTEAFF.

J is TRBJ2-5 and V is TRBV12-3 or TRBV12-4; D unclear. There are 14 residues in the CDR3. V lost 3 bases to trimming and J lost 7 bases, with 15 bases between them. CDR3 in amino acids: CASSFSTTMATQYF. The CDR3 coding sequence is TGTGCCAGCAGTTTTAGCACAACCATGGCGACCCAGTACTTC.

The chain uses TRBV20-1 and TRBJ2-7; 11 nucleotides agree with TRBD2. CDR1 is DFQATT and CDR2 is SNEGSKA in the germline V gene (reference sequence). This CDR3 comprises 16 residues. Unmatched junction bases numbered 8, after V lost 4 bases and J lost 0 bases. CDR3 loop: CSATGPSGGTSYEQYF. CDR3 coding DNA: TGCAGTGCTACAGGCCCTAGCGGGGGGACCTCCTACGAGCAGTACTTC.

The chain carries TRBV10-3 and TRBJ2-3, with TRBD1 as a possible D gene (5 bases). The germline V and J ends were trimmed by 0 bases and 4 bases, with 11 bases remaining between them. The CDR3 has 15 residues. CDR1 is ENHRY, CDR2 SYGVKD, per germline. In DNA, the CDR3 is TGTGCCATCAGTGAGTCGGGTCAGGGTCCAGATACGCAGTATTTT. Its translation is CAISESGQGPDTQYF.

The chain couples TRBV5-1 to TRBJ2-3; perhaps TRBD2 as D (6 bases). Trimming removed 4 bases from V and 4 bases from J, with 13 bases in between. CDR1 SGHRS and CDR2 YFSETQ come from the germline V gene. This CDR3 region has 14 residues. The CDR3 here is CASSGGMRADTQYF. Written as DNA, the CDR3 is TGCGCCAGCAGCGGAGGGATGAGGGCAGATACGCAGTATTTT.

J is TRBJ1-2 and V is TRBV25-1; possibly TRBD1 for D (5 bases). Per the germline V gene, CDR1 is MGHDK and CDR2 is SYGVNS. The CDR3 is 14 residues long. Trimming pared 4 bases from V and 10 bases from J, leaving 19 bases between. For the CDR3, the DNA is TGTGCCAGCAGTGGGTCCGGGGGGGGAAATGACTACACCTTC. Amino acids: CASSGSGGGNDYTF.

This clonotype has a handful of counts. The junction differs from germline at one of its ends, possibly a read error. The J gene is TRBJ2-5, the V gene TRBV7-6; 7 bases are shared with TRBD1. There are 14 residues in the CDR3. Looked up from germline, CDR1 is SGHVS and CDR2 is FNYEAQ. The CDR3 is CASSSDRVEETQYF. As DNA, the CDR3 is TGTGCCAGCAGCTCAGACAGGGTTGAAGAGACCCAGTATTTC. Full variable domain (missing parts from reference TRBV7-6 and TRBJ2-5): GAGVSQSPRYKVTKRGQDVALRCDPISGHVSLYWYRQALGQGPEFLTYFNYEAQQDKSGLPNDRFSAERPEGSISTLTIQRTEQRDSAMYRCASSSDRVEETQYFGPGTRLLVL.

The CDR3 nucleotides read TGCAGCGTTGAAGGGGGCGGGGGTTTGGCTTTCTTT. Its protein product is CSVEGGGGLAFF. This sequence joins TRBV29-1 and TRBJ1-1; tentatively, D is TRBD1 (5 bases). V lost 1 base and J 11 bases, leaving 14 bases between the germline ends. The CDR3 spans 12 residues. Germline lookup yields CDR1 SQVTM and CDR2 ANQGSEA. Full variable domain (rest looked up from reference TRBV29-1 and TRBJ1-1): SAVISQKPSRDICQRGTSLTIQCQVDSQVTMMFWYRQQPGQSLTLIATANQGSEATYESGFVIDKFPISRPNLTFSTLTVSNMSPEDSSIYLCSVEGGGGLAFFGQGTRLTVV.

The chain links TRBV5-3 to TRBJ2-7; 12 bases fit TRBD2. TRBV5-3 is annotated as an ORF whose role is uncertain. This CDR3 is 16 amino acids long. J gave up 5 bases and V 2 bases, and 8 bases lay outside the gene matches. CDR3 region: CARSLYNRLAGDEQYF. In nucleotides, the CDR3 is TGTGCCAGAAGCTTATATAACCGACTAGCGGGGGACGAGCAGTACTTC.

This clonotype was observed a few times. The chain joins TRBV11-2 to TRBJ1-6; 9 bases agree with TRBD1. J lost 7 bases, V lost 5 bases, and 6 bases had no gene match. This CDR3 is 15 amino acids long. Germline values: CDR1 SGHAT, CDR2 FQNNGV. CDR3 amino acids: CASSVPGQGNSPLHF. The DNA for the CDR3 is TGTGCCAGCAGCGTGCCGGGACAGGGAAATTCACCCCTCCACTTT.

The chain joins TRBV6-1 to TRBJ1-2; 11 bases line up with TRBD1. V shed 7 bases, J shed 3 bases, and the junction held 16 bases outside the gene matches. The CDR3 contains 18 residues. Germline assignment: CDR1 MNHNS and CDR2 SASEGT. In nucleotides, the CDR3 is TGTGCCAGCAACCCCCAACGTGGACAGGGGGCGCTTCACTATGGCTACACCTTC. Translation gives CASNPQRGQGALHYGYTF.

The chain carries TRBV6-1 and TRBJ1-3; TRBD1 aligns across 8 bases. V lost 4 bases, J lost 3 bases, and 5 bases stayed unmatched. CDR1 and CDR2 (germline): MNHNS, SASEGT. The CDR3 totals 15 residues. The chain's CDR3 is CASSVLGTGGNTIYF. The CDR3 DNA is TGTGCCAGCAGTGTCCTGGGGACAGGTGGAAACACCATATATTTT.